These 18 T cell receptor beta chains originate from one sample sequenced in a study of cytomegalovirus exposure and HLA in healthy donors. The primer mix had 60 Vbeta and 13 Jbeta primers. Data came from immunoSEQ multiplex PCR; TCRdb stores just in-frame clones and leaves some out. This table holds some 150,000 clones, about 82% found once. What was sequenced was PBMCs. Receptors originate from a male donor in good health and CMV-seronegative.

In nucleotides, the CDR3 is TGCACCAGCAGCCAGTGGACAGGGCCCCCCCACTACACTGAAGCTTTCTTT. Translating gives CTSSQWTGPPHYTEAFF. The gene calls are TRBV1 and TRBJ1-1; the table names TRBD1, a call not compared with the DNA. TRBV1 is termed a pseudogene. The CDR3 is 17 amino acids.

J is TRBJ2-7 and V is TRBV7-9; 7 positions agree with TRBD1. The CDR3 consists of 15 residues. Germline CDR1 is SEHNR and CDR2 is FQNEAQ (reference sequence). The junction had 6 bases not matched to a gene; V was cut back by 4 bases and J by 0 bases. The DNA for the CDR3 is TGTGCCAGCAGCTCGCTACAGGGGAGCTCCTACGAGCAGTACTTC. It specifies CASSSLQGSSYEQYF.

J is TRBJ1-4 and V is TRBV23-1, with TRBD1 as a possible D gene (6 bases). Being an ORF, TRBV23-1 has a function that is uncertain. V lost 8 bases to trimming and J lost 8 bases, with 18 bases between them. This CDR3 is built from 14 residues. The CDR3 region is CASLGGALGEKLFF. CDR3 nucleotides: TGCGCCAGCTTGGGGGGGGCCCTAGGAGAAAAACTGTTTTTT.

The V and J genes are TRBV28 and TRBJ1-5; TRBD1 might be the D (5 bases). Trimming pared 5 bases from V and 6 bases from J, leaving 14 bases between. Germline V gene sequence: CDR1 MDHEN, CDR2 SYDVKM. The CDR3 has 14 amino acids. This chain's CDR3 is CASSLRRGVQPQHF. The DNA of the CDR3 is TGTGCCAGCAGTCTCCGGCGGGGGGTTCAGCCCCAGCATTTT.

The chain carries TRBV7-9 and TRBJ2-7; TRBD2 matches at 11 bases. There are 18 residues in the CDR3. The germline CDR1 and CDR2 sequences are SEHNR and FQNEAQ (reference sequence). Losses at the gene ends were 1 base for V and 4 bases for J; bases not matched to a gene: 12. DNA of the CDR3: TGTGCCAGCAGCTTAGGGGGGCCGGGACTAGCGGAACGATACGAGCAGTACTTC. This codes for CASSLGGPGLAERYEQYF.

The chain uses TRBV15 and TRBJ2-3; 7 bases fit TRBD1. This CDR3 is built from 14 residues. Germline CDR1 reads LNHNV; CDR2 reads YYDKDF (reference sequence). With 5 bases clipped from V and 6 bases from J, the junction kept 8 bases outside the gene matches. Here the CDR3 DNA reads TGTGCCACCAGCGCTGACAGGGTGGGGGATACGCAGTATTTT. It specifies CATSADRVGDTQYF.

CDR3: CASRPDWTDTQYF. DNA for the CDR3: TGTGCCAGCAGGCCCGACTGGACAGATACGCAGTATTTT. The chain has TRBV6-5 and TRBJ2-3; D remains unclear. Trimming stripped 6 bases from V and 3 bases from J, with 10 bases between. Germline assignment: CDR1 MNHEY and CDR2 SVGAGI. This CDR3 contains 13 residues.

This chain joins TRBV18 and TRBJ1-2; tentative D call: TRBD1 (5 bases). V lost 4 bases and J lost 6, with 21 bases in between. Germline V gene sequence: CDR1 KGHSH, CDR2 LQKENI. This CDR3 region has 16 residues. The CDR3 reads CASSLKRDSPADGYTF. CDR3 nucleotide sequence: TGTGCCAGCTCACTCAAAAGGGACTCCCCGGCGGATGGCTACACCTTC.

In the case of this clone: The junction shows a germline mismatch at one end, possibly a read error. The CDR3 bases are TGTTCCAGCAGCTTATCCAGCTCCCCGGGGTATGGCTACACCTTC. It yields the protein CSSSLSSSPGYGYTF. This chain joins TRBV7-9 and TRBJ1-2; D remains unclear. The CDR3 totals 15 residues. Germline V lookup: CDR1 SEHNR, CDR2 FQNEAQ (reference sequence).

In its sample, this clone was seen a few times. The chain uses TRBV29-1 and TRBJ2-1; 12 nucleotides agree with TRBD1. After removal of 4 bases from V and 6 bases from J, the junction contained 4 bases not matched to a gene. This CDR3 comprises 14 residues. Germline CDR1 reads SQVTM; CDR2 reads ANQGSEA. In DNA, the CDR3 is TGCAGCGTTGGGGGACAGGGGGCCGTCAATGAGCAGTTCTTC. Protein: CSVGGQGAVNEQFF.

This clone showed up just a few times. The V and J genes are TRBV28 and TRBJ2-5; 12 bases line up with TRBD2. V dropped 6 bases and J dropped 4; count of bases not matched to a gene: 6. The CDR3 sequence is 15 residues long. Germline lookup yields CDR1 MDHEN and CDR2 SYDVKM. The CDR3 bases are TGTGCCAGCAGCCCACTAGCGGGAGGAGGAGAGACCCAGTACTTC. Protein: CASSPLAGGGETQYF.

The chain links TRBV28 to TRBJ2-3; 7 nucleotides match TRBD1. This CDR3 spans 15 amino acids. Trimming removed 10 bases from V and 3 bases from J; junction bases left unmatched: 13. In germline, CDR1 is MDHEN, CDR2 SYDVKM. CDR3 protein: CATQGESTQTDTQYF. CDR3 coding DNA: TGTGCCACCCAGGGGGAGTCGACCCAGACAGATACGCAGTATTTT.

V usage is TRBV6-5 and J usage is TRBJ2-2; D remains ambiguous. The ends were cut back, 5 bases at V and 5 bases at J, with 15 bases in the middle. This CDR3 region has 15 residues. CDR1 and CDR2 (germline): MNHEY, SVGAGI. CDR3 sequence reads: CASSLGVWKTGELFF. The CDR3 DNA reads as TGTGCCAGCAGTCTAGGCGTGTGGAAAACCGGGGAGCTGTTTTTT.

V usage is TRBV5-1 and J usage is TRBJ1-5; perhaps TRBD1 as D (6 bases). Per the germline V gene, CDR1 is SGHRS and CDR2 is YFSETQ. The CDR3 contains 16 residues. Trimming left V 1 base short and J 7 bases short, with 18 bases between. The CDR3 region is CASSLTGRGRGQPQHF. The DNA of the CDR3 is TGCGCCAGCAGCTTGACAGGGCGAGGAAGGGGCCAGCCCCAGCATTTT.

This clone appeared a few times. The rearrangement links TRBV18 to TRBJ1-2; no clear D gene. Per the germline V gene, CDR1 is KGHSH and CDR2 is LQKENI. The CDR3 extends over 13 amino acids. Trimming removed 3 bases at V and 8 bases at J, with 13 bases between. CDR3 bases: TGTGCCAGCTCACCTTGGACGGAGGAGGGCTACACCTTC. It is translated as CASSPWTEEGYTF.

The V gene is TRBV6-5, the J gene TRBJ2-4; 12 nucleotides agree with TRBD1. The germline gives CDR1 MNHEY, CDR2 SVGAGI. The CDR3 length is 15 residues. Trimming took 6 bases from V and 5 from J; bases not matched to a gene: 5. In DNA, the CDR3 is TGTGCCAGCAGGGGGACAGGGGGCTGGGAAAACATTCAGTACTTC. Translated, it gives CASRGTGGWENIQYF.

This chain links TRBV9 with TRBJ2-3; TRBD2 matches at 8 bases. Trimming at V came to 3 bases and at J to 7 bases, leaving 10 bases not matched to a gene. Germline V gene data show CDR1 as SGDLS and CDR2 as YYNGEE. The CDR3 spans 15 residues. CDR3 amino acids: CASSGGGGPSNTQYF. CDR3 sequence (DNA): TGTGCCAGCAGCGGGGGCGGGGGGCCCTCGAATACGCAGTATTTT.

The chain has TRBV6-5 and TRBJ1-2, with TRBD1 identical over 8 bases. This CDR3 has 15 amino acids. From germline, CDR1 is MNHEY and CDR2 SVGAGI. The V gene end was trimmed by 4 bases and the J gene end by 3 bases; junction bases not matched to a gene: 7. The DNA of the CDR3 is TGTGCCAGCAGTTCCCGACAGGGGAGGCACTATGGCTACACCTTC. Its protein product is CASSSRQGRHYGYTF.